This TCR beta chain is from a study of blood T cell repertoires in COVID-19. For the study at large: Italy, Spain and the United States were the sources of the convalescent and acute COVID-19 samples.

Generated by immunoSEQ multiplex PCR, the TCRdb table keeps only in-frame clones and is missing some. The repertoire holds roughly 150,000 clones, with 80% to 90% as singletons. CDR1 is SGHDT, CDR2 YYEEEE, per germline. The CDR3 loop spans 15 amino acids. V trimming: 0 bases; J trimming: 5 bases; junction bases outside the gene matches: 7. A Seattle source enrolled patients during active infection and followed them longitudinally. This TCR was recovered from a woman aged 45-60 years with COVID-19, enrolled during active disease. J is TRBJ2-5 and V is TRBV5-6; TRBD2 aligns across 7 bases. Sample: peripheral blood. CDR3 nucleotide sequence: TGTGCCAGCAGCTTGGTTTCGGGGGGAGTTGAGACCCAGTACTTC. Translating it yields CASSLVSGGVETQYF.